The 2 T cell receptor beta chains below were found in one sample sequenced in a study of blood T cell repertoires in COVID-19. The repertoire was sequenced with immunoSEQ multiplex PCR; TCRdb's copy has only in-frame clones and lacks some. The sample has fewer than 250,000 clones, 83% seen once. The material sequenced was peripheral blood. These receptors came from a woman aged 40 to 50 with active or convalescent COVID-19.

The chain joins TRBV4-2 to TRBJ1-4, with a weak D call TRBD1 (6 bases). This CDR3 comprises 16 residues. The germline gives CDR1 LGHNA, CDR2 YNFKEQ. Trimming removed 0 bases at V and 6 bases at J, with 14 bases between. The CDR3 coding sequence is TGTGCCAGCAGCCAAGATGGATCAGGGGCGGATGAAAAACTGTTTTTT. Protein sequence: CASSQDGSGADEKLFF.

This chain links TRBV3-1 (or the pseudogene TRBV3-2) with TRBJ2-1, with D maybe TRBD1 (5 bases). This CDR3 is 14 amino acids long. The germline V and J ends were trimmed by 6 bases and 5 bases, with 14 bases remaining between them. CDR1 LGHDT and CDR2 YNNKEL come from the germline V gene (reference sequence). The CDR3 here is CASRDKQGDNEQFF. The CDR3 nucleotides are TGTGCCAGCAGGGACAAACAAGGGGACAATGAGCAGTTCTTC.